The following is a TCR beta chain sequence with its context. Its antigen is unidentified. These data belong to a study of T cells in localized non-small cell lung cancer. Study observations and caveats: In adjacent lung appeared a median around 62 of the top 100 tumor clones. Adjacent uninvolved lung tissue had the highest T cell clonality, exceeding tumor.

The data were produced by immunoSEQ multiplex PCR, yet TCRdb's version contains in-frame clones alone and is incomplete. The profile covers tens of thousands of clones, with 75% to 95% appearing a single time and more than 9% taken by the ten largest. The CDR3 contains 17 residues. Germline V gene lookup returns CDR1 SGHRS and CDR2 YFSETQ. Between the trimmed V and J ends, which lost 6 bases and 0 bases, there was a span of 16 bases. The rearrangement links TRBV5-1 to TRBJ2-6; D may correspond to TRBD1 or TRBD2 (5 bases each). Specimen: PBMCs, collected before any cancer treatment. The TCR was taken from a woman aged 40-69 years with stage II lung adenocarcinoma. CDR3 in amino acids: CASTLGGDSSGANVLTF. CDR3 in DNA: TGCGCCAGCACCCTTGGGGGTGACAGCTCTGGGGCCAACGTCCTGACTTTC.